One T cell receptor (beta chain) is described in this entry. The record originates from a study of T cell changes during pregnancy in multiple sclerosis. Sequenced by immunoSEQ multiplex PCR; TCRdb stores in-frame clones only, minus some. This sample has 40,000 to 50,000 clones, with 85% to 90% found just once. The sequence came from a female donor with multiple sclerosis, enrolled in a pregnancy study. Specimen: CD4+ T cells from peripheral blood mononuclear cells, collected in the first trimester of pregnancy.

CDR3 in amino acids: CSARVETEQYF. DNA of the CDR3: TGCAGTGCTAGGGTGGAGACCGAGCAGTACTTC. The chain recombines TRBV20-1 with TRBJ2-7; no reliable D call. This CDR3 spans 11 amino acids. The germline gives CDR1 DFQATT, CDR2 SNEGSKA (reference sequence). V was shortened by 3 bases and J by 6 bases, with 9 bases between the two germline ends.